Included here is one TCR beta chain sequence, with context. Germline CDR1 MDHEN, CDR2 SYDVKM. The CDR3 contains 18 residues. V lost 6 bases and J lost 4, with 25 bases in between. This entry comes from a study of cytomegalovirus exposure and HLA in healthy donors. In the PCR, 60 Vbeta and 13 Jbeta primers were used. Sequencing was performed with immunoSEQ multiplex PCR; in TCRdb, only in-frame clones are kept and a portion is missing. The sample has roughly 120,000 clones; 9% to 10% are singletons. This clonotype was obtained from a man under 40 in good health and CMV-seronegative. The chain is built from TRBV28 and TRBJ1-3; D perhaps matches TRBD1 (6 bases). Sequencing was carried out using PBMCs. This chain's CDR3 is CASSDIPGQGKIGNTIYF. As DNA, the CDR3 is TGTGCCAGCAGCGATATCCCGGGGCAGGGGAAGATCGGAAACACCATATATTTT.